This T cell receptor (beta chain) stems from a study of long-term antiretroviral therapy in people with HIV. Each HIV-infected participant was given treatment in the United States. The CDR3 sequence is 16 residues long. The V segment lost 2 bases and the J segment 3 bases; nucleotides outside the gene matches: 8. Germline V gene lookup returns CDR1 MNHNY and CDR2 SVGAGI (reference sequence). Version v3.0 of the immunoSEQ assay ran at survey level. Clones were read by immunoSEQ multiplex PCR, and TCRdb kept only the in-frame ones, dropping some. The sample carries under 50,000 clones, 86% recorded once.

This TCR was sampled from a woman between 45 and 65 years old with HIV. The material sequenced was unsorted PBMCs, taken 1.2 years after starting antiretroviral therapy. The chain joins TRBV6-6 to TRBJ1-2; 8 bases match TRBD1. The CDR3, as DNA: TGTGCCAGCAGTTACACCGACAGGGGTGGAGACTATGGCTACACCTTC. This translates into CASSYTDRGGDYGYTF.